This TCR beta chain stems from a study of cytomegalovirus exposure and HLA in healthy donors. Whole-study findings and limits: Cytomegalovirus-associated status was assigned to roughly 160 TCR beta chains. Rare sequences made up most TCRs, while some public TCRs were found in many donors.

This clone came up a few times. Its cognate antigen is unknown. Germline V gene lookup returns CDR1 SQVTM and CDR2 ANQGSEA. V was cut by 6 bases and J by 4 bases, with 6 bases left in between. This CDR3 spans 10 amino acids. The PCR had 60 Vbeta and 13 Jbeta primers. The repertoire was sequenced with immunoSEQ multiplex PCR; TCRdb's copy has only in-frame clones and lacks some. The table lists 35,000 to 40,000 clones, around 69% of them singletons, with around 8.4% in the top ten. The donors (healthy individuals) were bone marrow donors. This receptor was identified in a woman in her 30s in good health and CMV-seropositive. Sample: PBMCs. The V and J genes are TRBV29-1 and TRBJ1-2; D remains ambiguous. CDR3 amino acids: CSVGGYGYTF. CDR3 sequence (DNA): TGCAGCGTAGGAGGCTATGGCTACACCTTC.